The next 31 T cell receptor beta chains were all read from a single sample in a study of blood T cells in healthy people across ages. A second roughly 7 to 12 cycle PCR used barcoded and J-beta primers. TCRdb re-called the 5' RACE reads through MiXCR, storing one row per CDR3 protein. The sample shows 700,000 or so distinct CDR3 sequences, approximately 21% of them seen only once. Sequenced material: blood. The receptors were sampled from a man in his 70s in good health.

This chain uses TRBV27 with TRBJ2-3; TRBD1 or TRBD2 may be the D gene (6 bases each). From germline, CDR1 is MNHEY and CDR2 SMNVEV (reference sequence). Trimming left V 4 bases short and J 2 bases short, with 13 bases between. The CDR3 runs 15 residues. The CDR3 spells CASSYRGRDTDTQYF. The CDR3 bases are TGTGCCAGCAGTTACCGGGGGCGCGACACAGATACGCAGTATTTT.

This chain uses TRBV6-2 or TRBV6-3 with TRBJ2-4; 8 bases match TRBD1. The CDR3 has 8 amino acids. Germline V lookup: CDR1 MNHEY, CDR2 SVGEGT. The trim removed 10 bases at V and 15 bases at J, leaving 2 bases unmatched. CDR3 sequence (DNA): TGTGCCACCGACAGGGGGTACTTC. Translation: CATDRGYF.

V gene TRBV5-1 combines with J gene TRBJ1-2; D may be TRBD1 (6 bases). The CDR3 runs 15 residues. V dropped 5 bases and J dropped 3 bases, with 17 bases sitting between them. Looked up from germline, CDR1 is SGHRS and CDR2 is YFSETQ. CDR3 sequence reads: CASRGGRGDDYGYTF. The CDR3 region has the DNA TGCGCCAGCAGGGGGGGCAGGGGAGATGACTATGGCTACACCTTC.

V is TRBV29-1 and J is TRBJ2-7; TRBD1 is a possible D gene (5 bases). Trimming pared 4 bases from V and 1 base from J, leaving 14 bases between. This CDR3 has 14 amino acids. The germline V gene has CDR1 SQVTM and CDR2 ANQGSEA. DNA of the CDR3: TGCAGCGTTGGGACGGGCAGGGTGTCCTACGAGCAGTACTTC. Translating gives CSVGTGRVSYEQYF.

This clonotype turned up a few times. The gene calls are TRBV20-1 and TRBJ2-6; the D is unclear. The CDR3 is 15 amino acids. Trimming shortened V by 6 bases and J by 0 bases, and 12 bases separated the two germline ends. CDR1 is DFQATT and CDR2 is SNEGSKA in the germline V gene (reference sequence). The CDR3 DNA reads TGCAGTGCCCAGAGCCCTAACTCTGGGGCCAACGTCCTGACTTTC. This gives the protein CSAQSPNSGANVLTF.

The chain is built from TRBV11-2 and TRBJ2-5, with D unclear. V shed 4 bases and J shed 4 bases, with 16 bases lying between them. Germline-derived CDR1 and CDR2 are SGHAT and FQNNGV. This CDR3 region has 15 residues. The chain's CDR3 is CASSSRRDSPETQYF. In DNA form, the CDR3 reads TGTGCCAGCAGCTCCCGACGCGATTCTCCAGAGACCCAGTACTTC.

With respect to this clonotype: A single base separates this from a much larger clone, so it may be a read error. The chain links TRBV7-2 to TRBJ2-3; D call uncertain. CDR1 and CDR2 (germline): SGHTA, FQGNSA. The CDR3 loop spans 11 amino acids. In DNA form, the CDR3 reads TGTGCCAGCAGCCACCCAGATATGCAGTATTTT. Protein sequence: CASSHPDMQYF.

The chain employs TRBV20-1 and TRBJ1-1, with a weak D call TRBD1 (5 bases). V was pared by 2 bases and J by 0 bases, with 13 bases between. Germline V CDR1 and CDR2: DFQATT, SNEGSKA (reference sequence). CDR3 size: 15 residues. CDR3 in amino acids: CSARLGGELNTEAFF. The DNA for the CDR3 is TGCAGTGCTAGATTGGGGGGGGAATTGAACACTGAAGCTTTCTTT.

Here the CDR3 DNA reads TGTGCCAGTAGTCAGGACAGGGGAAGTCAGCCCCAGCATTTT. It specifies CASSQDRGSQPQHF. The chain links TRBV19 to TRBJ1-5, with TRBD1 identical over 9 bases. In germline, CDR1 is LNHDA, CDR2 SQIVND (reference sequence). This CDR3 spans 14 amino acids. V dropped 5 bases and J dropped 6; count of bases not matched to a gene: 5.

The sample holds many counts of this clonotype. The genes are TRBV7-2 and TRBJ2-1; maybe TRBD2 (5 bases). In germline, CDR1 is SGHTA, CDR2 FQGNSA. The CDR3 contains 15 residues. The ends were cut back, 6 bases at V and 4 bases at J, with 16 bases in the middle. The CDR3 DNA is TGTGCCAGCAGGGATATGACTACTGGGTACAATGAGCAGTTCTTC. Translation gives CASRDMTTGYNEQFF.

V is TRBV29-1 and J is TRBJ2-1; 7 nucleotides agree with TRBD1. This CDR3 is built from 17 residues. The V gene's germline CDR1 is SQVTM and CDR2 ANQGSEA. V was pared by 6 bases and J by 0 bases, with 14 bases of the junction left unmatched. The CDR3 DNA follows: TGCAGCGTGCCTGGGGGCGAGGGACAGAGCTCCTACAATGAGCAGTTCTTC. It translates to CSVPGGEGQSSYNEQFF.

The chain joins TRBV18 to TRBJ1-1, with D tentatively TRBD1 (5 bases). V gave up 3 bases and J gave up 0 bases, with 11 bases separating them. The CDR3 is 15 amino acids. Germline CDR1 and CDR2: KGHSH and LQKENI. CDR3: CASSPEAGLNTEAFF. CDR3 sequence (DNA): TGTGCCAGCTCACCCGAGGCAGGGCTGAACACTGAAGCTTTCTTT. Combining the CDR3 with reference TRBV18 and TRBJ1-1 gives the whole variable domain NAGVMQNPRHLVRRRGQEARLRCSPMKGHSHVYWYRQLPEEGLKFMVYLQKENIIDESGMPKERFSAEFPKEGPSILRIQQVVRGDSAAYFCASSPEAGLNTEAFFGQGTRLTVV.

V gene TRBV7-2 combines with J gene TRBJ1-6, with D possibly being TRBD1 (5 bases). The germline V and J ends were trimmed by 4 bases and 5 bases, with 9 bases remaining between them. CDR3 size: 14 residues. Germline CDR1 and CDR2: SGHTA and FQGNSA. The CDR3 here is CASSSGRDNSPLHF. The CDR3, as DNA: TGTGCCAGCAGCTCCGGCAGGGATAATTCACCCCTCCACTTT.

The rearrangement joins TRBV9 to TRBJ2-7; 8 bases are a match to TRBD2. V gave up 0 bases and J gave up 2 bases; unmatched junction bases: 10. From germline, CDR1 is SGDLS and CDR2 YYNGEE. This CDR3 region has 17 residues. The CDR3 loop reads CASSVATGGGSTYEQYF. The CDR3 bases are TGTGCCAGCAGCGTAGCTACAGGCGGGGGGTCTACCTACGAGCAGTACTTC.

The V gene is TRBV20-1, the J gene TRBJ1-2; a possible D gene is TRBD1 (5 bases). The CDR3 totals 15 residues. Germline CDR1 DFQATT, CDR2 SNEGSKA (reference sequence). V dropped 1 base and J dropped 8 bases, with 20 bases sitting between them. CDR3 protein: CSARGPGTASGGYTF. In DNA form, the CDR3 reads TGCAGTGCTAGAGGCCCAGGGACCGCCTCGGGAGGCTACACCTTC.

This clonotype appeared a few times. The CDR3 coding sequence is TGCAGTGCTTTTAATCGAGAGACCCAGTACTTC. It translates to CSAFNRETQYF. This sequence joins TRBV20-1 and TRBJ2-7; D remains unclear. The J call could be wrong; TRBJ2-5 is a better fit for the DNA end. The length of the CDR3 is 11 residues. Germline CDR1 is DFQATT and CDR2 is SNEGSKA (reference sequence).

This clonotype was seen ten or more times. J is TRBJ2-1 and V is TRBV5-1; D remains ambiguous. The V and J ends lost 0 bases and 7 bases respectively, with 5 bases between them. This CDR3 is built from 12 residues. The V gene's germline CDR1 is SGHRS and CDR2 YFSETQ. The CDR3 protein is CASSLGRNEQFF. The CDR3 region has the DNA TGCGCCAGCAGCTTGGGGCGGAATGAGCAGTTCTTC.

The chain is built from TRBV20-1 and TRBJ2-6; no reliable D call. V dropped 3 bases and J dropped 4 bases, with 7 bases sitting between them. Per germline, CDR1 DFQATT and CDR2 SNEGSKA (reference sequence). The CDR3 totals 13 residues. DNA for the CDR3: TGCAGTGCTAGTTTCCCCGGGGCCAACGTCCTGACTTTC. Translating it yields CSASFPGANVLTF.

The CDR3: CASSLSVQGSTEAFF. The CDR3 DNA is TGTGCCAGCAGCCTCTCGGTGCAGGGTAGTACTGAAGCTTTCTTT. J is TRBJ1-1 and V is TRBV7-9, with a possible D match to TRBD1 (5 bases). The CDR3 runs 15 residues. CDR1 and CDR2 from the germline V gene are SEHNR and FQNEAQ (reference sequence). Trimming took 5 bases from V and 5 from J, leaving 18 bases between them. The full variable domain, its missing parts supplied by reference TRBV7-9 and TRBJ1-1, is DTGVSQNPRHKITKRGQNVTFRCDPISEHNRLYWYRQTLGQGPEFLTYFQNEAQLEKSRLLSDRFSAERPKGSFSTLEIQRTEQGDSAMYLCASSLSVQGSTEAFFGQGTRLTVV.

The chain employs TRBV12-3 or TRBV12-4 and TRBJ2-7, with TRBD1 matching 8 bases. The V gene end was trimmed by 3 bases and the J gene end by 5 bases; junction bases not matched to a gene: 9. The CDR3 runs 15 residues. CDR3 region: CASSFQGAWGNEQYF. For the CDR3, the DNA is TGTGCCAGCAGTTTTCAGGGGGCGTGGGGTAACGAGCAGTACTTC.

The chain employs TRBV20-1 and TRBJ1-1; no clear D. The CDR3 runs 15 residues. Germline-derived CDR1 and CDR2 are DFQATT and SNEGSKA (reference sequence). The germline V and J ends were trimmed by 0 bases and 2 bases, with 13 bases remaining between them. This chain's CDR3 is CSARDIAEINTEAFF. In DNA, the CDR3 is TGCAGTGCTAGAGATATTGCCGAAATTAACACTGAAGCTTTCTTT.

This clonotype occurred a few times. The chain employs TRBV6-1 and TRBJ2-2; perhaps TRBD2 as D (7 bases). CDR1 and CDR2 (germline): MNHNS, SASEGT. Trimming removed 6 bases from V and 0 bases from J, with 11 bases in between. This CDR3 is built from 15 residues. DNA for the CDR3: TGTGCCAGCAGCGGAGGGGGGGCGAACACCGGGGAGCTGTTTTTT. It is translated as CASSGGGANTGELFF.

The chain recombines TRBV9 with TRBJ2-1, with D uncertain. Trimming removed 0 bases at V and 5 bases at J, with 6 bases between. Per germline, CDR1 SGDLS and CDR2 YYNGEE. This CDR3 has 13 amino acids. CDR3 sequence reads: CASSVATNNEQFF. The CDR3 region has the DNA TGTGCCAGCAGCGTAGCTACCAACAATGAGCAGTTCTTC.

This clonotype has only a few counts. J is TRBJ2-5 and V is TRBV18, with D unresolved. V lost 3 bases and J lost 0, with 14 bases in between. The CDR3 sequence is 16 residues long. The germline CDR1 and CDR2 sequences are KGHSH and LQKENI. The CDR3: CASSPGVGQYQETQYF. CDR3 DNA sequence: TGTGCCAGCTCACCTGGTGTAGGGCAGTACCAAGAGACCCAGTACTTC.

This clonotype was seen only a few times. Relative to the germline gene, one junction end is altered; a read error may explain this. The chain employs TRBV7-8 and TRBJ2-7; D uncertain. The CDR3 has 14 residues. Per the germline V gene, CDR1 is SGHVS and CDR2 is FQNEAQ. The CDR3 nucleotides are TGTGCCAGCAGCTTAGGTGGCAACGCCTACGAACAGTACTTC. Its protein is CASSLGGNAYEQYF.

This clonotype was counted only a few times. This chain joins TRBV29-1 and TRBJ1-1; weak D call: TRBD1 (5 bases). The CDR3 contains 16 residues. V lost 3 bases to trimming and J lost 0 bases, with 17 bases between them. From germline, CDR1 is SQVTM and CDR2 ANQGSEA. The CDR3 nucleotides read TGCAGCGTTGAGAGGGGATGGGGGAACATGAACACTGAAGCTTTCTTT. This encodes CSVERGWGNMNTEAFF.

This chain joins TRBV13 and TRBJ2-1; 7 bases agree with TRBD2. Germline assignment: CDR1 PRHDT and CDR2 FYEKMQ (reference sequence). The CDR3 runs 14 residues. The ends lost 7 bases at V and 7 bases at J; junction bases unmatched: 10. CDR3 in DNA: TGTGCCAGCATGGCGGGAGCCCTTTTGAATGAGCAGTTCTTC. The encoded protein is CASMAGALLNEQFF.

The table lists this clonotype with a few counts. The gene calls are TRBV5-1 and TRBJ1-2, with 9 positions matching TRBD1. The CDR3 sequence is 14 residues long. Germline V lookup: CDR1 SGHRS, CDR2 YFSETQ. With 3 bases clipped from V and 2 bases from J, the junction kept 2 bases outside the gene matches. CDR3 sequence (DNA): TGCGCCAGCAGCTGGGGGACAGGGAACTATGGCTACACCTTC. It codes for CASSWGTGNYGYTF.

This clonotype has only a few counts. The genes are TRBV11-2 and TRBJ1-1; no clear D gene. This CDR3 contains 14 residues. The germline gives CDR1 SGHAT, CDR2 FQNNGV. V lost 2 bases to trimming and J lost 3 bases, with 10 bases between them. This CDR3 is CASSLTVRYTEAFF. DNA of the CDR3: TGTGCCAGCAGCTTAACAGTCAGGTACACTGAAGCTTTCTTT.

V usage is TRBV6-2 or TRBV6-3 and J usage is TRBJ1-4; D not resolved. V shed 4 bases and J shed 9 bases, with 9 bases lying between them. CDR3 length: 12 residues. Germline V gene data show CDR1 as MNHEY and CDR2 as SVGEGT. CDR3 bases: TGTGCCAGCAGTTCGAGCGGAAAAAAACTGTTTTTT. This sequence encodes CASSSSGKKLFF.

The chain combines TRBV20-1 with TRBJ1-2; D not resolved. V lost 1 base and J lost 8, with 8 bases in between. The CDR3 extends over 11 amino acids. CDR1 and CDR2 (germline): DFQATT, SNEGSKA (reference sequence). The CDR3 DNA follows: TGCAGTGCTAGAGTCAGCCGGGGCTACACCTTC. Translated, it gives CSARVSRGYTF.